Listed below are T cell receptor beta chains from one sample, sequenced in a study of T cell changes during pregnancy in multiple sclerosis. The protocol was immunoSEQ multiplex PCR, while the TCRdb copy is restricted to in-frame clones and leaves out a portion. The repertoire holds tens of thousands of clones, with approximately 90% as singletons. Specimen: CD4+ T cells from peripheral blood mononuclear cells, collected in the second trimester of pregnancy. The receptors were gathered from a female donor in good health, enrolled as a control in a pregnancy study. Both conserved end residues are part of each CDR3. The D gene is left open where the match is weak.

>NA|15|TRBV19
CASSTPSGANYGYTF
>TRBD2|15|TRBV4-2
CASSQEGGGGGIQYF
>NA|14|TRBV10-3
CAISEFGETYGYTF
>NA|12|TRBV6-5
CASSQWNSPLHF
>NA|16|TRBV4-1
CASSQEVSRPNQPQHF
>NA|18|TRBV19
CASSMRLAGSSGANVLTF
>TRBD2|15|TRBV9
CASSAPGLVSNEQFF
>TRBD1|16|TRBV5-4
CASSLAWTGRTGELFF
>TRBD2|17|TRBV4-2
CASSRGGLAGGGDTQYF
>TRBD1|16|TRBV4-3
CASSQEPTGGGSEQFF
>TRBD1|15|TRBV18
CASSPDRDLNTEAFF
>TRBD1|16|TRBV4-1
CASSPIGQGGRETQYF
>TRBD1|15|TRBV7-2
CASSPQGQSSYEQYF
>TRBD1|14|TRBV19
CASSTTGVNQPQHF
>NA|15|TRBV15
CATSRGRQDADEQYF
>NA|14|TRBV6-1
CASRYTQTQETQYF
>NA|13|TRBV2
CASSPGRDQPQHF
>NA|15|TRBV7-2
CASRTKGAANTEAFF
>TRBD1|13|TRBV7-3
CASSQGTGAGYTF
>TRBD2|16|TRBV11-3
CASSQPTSGGPDTQYF
>TRBD1|12|TRBV7-9
CASSPTGQGAFF
>TRBD1|12|TRBV5-6
CASSLGQGSAFF
>NA|14|TRBV6-1
CASSVTGANYGYTF
>NA|21|TRBV4-3
CASSRKRGGELGSIVTDTQYF
>TRBD1|13|TRBV30
CAWRLGQDYGYTF
>TRBD1|13|TRBV10-3
CAITSTGDTEAFF
>NA|14|TRBV6-6
CASSSNLGGEKLFF
>TRBD1|17|TRBV4-1
CASSPEDRGRSGNTIYF
>NA|16|TRBV4-3
CASSQDLDSGADTQYF
>NA|15|TRBV7-2
CASSYGLRAGQPQHF
>TRBD1|14|TRBV19
CASSLRDSSYEQYF
>NA|14|TRBV30
CAWSVEVPTSGYTF
>TRBD2|12|TRBV2
CASTSGADEQFF
>TRBD1|15|TRBV6-1
CASVRAGGDTGELFF
>NA|13|TRBV7-3
CASSVQEGTEAFF
>NA|14|TRBV4-2
CASSQEDRRDGYTF
>TRBD1|15|TRBV6-5
CASQGAGTGSGGYTF
>NA|12|TRBV6-5
CASSSGGRSYTF
>TRBD1|15|TRBV27
CASAGTGSGEETQYF
>TRBD1|15|TRBV11-1
CASSLGTGPNQPQHF
>TRBD1|14|TRBV29-1
CSVGGTGGTQPQHF
>TRBD1|16|TRBV9
CASSTLGTGDIHEQYF
>NA|12|TRBV30
CAWSDYQGTQYF
>NA|13|TRBV7-9
CASSLETGGGYTF
>NA|16|TRBV11-2
CASSPGWADSNQPQHF
>NA|15|TRBV7-2
CASSLVGFPNEKLFF
>NA|14|TRBV18
CASSQSSYNSPLHF
>NA|17|TRBV7-9
CASTPAYHGFTADGYTF
>NA|11|TRBV30
CAWSGEVEQFF
>NA|13|TRBV6-6
CASSRQPNTEAFF
>NA|16|TRBV5-1
CASSLGVSQGKQELFF
>TRBD1|12|TRBV2
CASREDRVGYTF
>TRBD1|14|TRBV7-9
CASRAGTGSLEQYF
>NA|16|TRBV5-1
CASSLAGQGNTGELFF
>NA|13|TRBV11-2
CASSLAGTYEQYF
>TRBD2|15|TRBV11-2
CASSLTSVKYNEQFF
>TRBD1|15|TRBV2
CASRDTGGTGSPLHF